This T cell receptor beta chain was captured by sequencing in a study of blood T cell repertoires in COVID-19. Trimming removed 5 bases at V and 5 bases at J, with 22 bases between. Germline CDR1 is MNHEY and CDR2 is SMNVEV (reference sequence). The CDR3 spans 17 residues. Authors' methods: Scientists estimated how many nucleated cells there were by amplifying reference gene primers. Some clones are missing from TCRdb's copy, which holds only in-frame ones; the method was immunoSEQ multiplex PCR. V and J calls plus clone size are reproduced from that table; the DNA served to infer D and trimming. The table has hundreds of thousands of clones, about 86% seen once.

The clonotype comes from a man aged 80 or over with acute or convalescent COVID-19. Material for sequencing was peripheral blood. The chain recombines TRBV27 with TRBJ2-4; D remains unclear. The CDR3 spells CASSPLPGPPFENIQYF. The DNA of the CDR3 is TGTGCCAGCAGTCCTCTCCCGGGTCCTCCTTTTGAAAACATTCAGTACTTC.